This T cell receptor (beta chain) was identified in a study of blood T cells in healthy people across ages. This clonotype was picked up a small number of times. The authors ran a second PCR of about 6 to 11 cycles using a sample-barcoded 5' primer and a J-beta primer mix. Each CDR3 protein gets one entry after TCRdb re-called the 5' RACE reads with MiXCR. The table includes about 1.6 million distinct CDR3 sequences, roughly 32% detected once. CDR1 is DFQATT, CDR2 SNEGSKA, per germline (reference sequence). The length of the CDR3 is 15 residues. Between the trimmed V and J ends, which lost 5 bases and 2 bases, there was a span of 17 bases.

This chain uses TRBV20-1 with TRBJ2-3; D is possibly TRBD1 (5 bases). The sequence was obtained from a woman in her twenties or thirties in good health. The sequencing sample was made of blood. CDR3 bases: TGCAGTGCTCCCAGCTGGACAAAATACACAGATACGCAGTATTTT. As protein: CSAPSWTKYTDTQYF.